This T cell receptor (beta chain) is from a study of neurological immune-mediated disorders. One entry per CDR3 protein, called by TCRdb with MiXCR from the 5' RACE reads. The sample contains about 50,000 distinct CDR3 sequences, 10% of which appear only once. V was trimmed by 4 bases and J by 8 bases, leaving 13 bases between them. CDR1 and CDR2 (germline): SGHDT, YYEEEE. The CDR3 totals 13 residues. This clonotype occurred many times. Time point described: longitudinal time-point 1 (baseline). Sequenced sample: PBMCs. The chain carries TRBV5-6 and TRBJ2-1; unclear D gene. This receptor was taken from a woman between 35 and 50 years old in good health. CDR3 region: CASSLLLIDEQFF. In DNA, the CDR3 is TGTGCCAGCAGCCTGTTACTTATCGATGAGCAGTTCTTC.